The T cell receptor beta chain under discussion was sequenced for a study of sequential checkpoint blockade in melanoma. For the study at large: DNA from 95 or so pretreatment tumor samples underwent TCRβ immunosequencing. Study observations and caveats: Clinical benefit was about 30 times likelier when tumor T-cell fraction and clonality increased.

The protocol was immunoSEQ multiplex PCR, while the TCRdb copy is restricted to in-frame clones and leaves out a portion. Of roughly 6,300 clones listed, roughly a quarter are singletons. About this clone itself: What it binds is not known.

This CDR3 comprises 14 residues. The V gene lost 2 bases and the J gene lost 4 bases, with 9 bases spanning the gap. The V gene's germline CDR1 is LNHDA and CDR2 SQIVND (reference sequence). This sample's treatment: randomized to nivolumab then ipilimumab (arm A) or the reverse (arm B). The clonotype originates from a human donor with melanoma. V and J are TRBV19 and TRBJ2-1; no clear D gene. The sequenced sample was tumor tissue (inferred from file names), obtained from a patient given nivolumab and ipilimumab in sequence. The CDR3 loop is CASSIKHRYNEQFF. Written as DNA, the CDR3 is TGTGCCAGTAGTATAAAACACAGATACAATGAGCAGTTCTTC.